This T cell receptor beta chain derives from a study of cytomegalovirus exposure and HLA in healthy donors. The CDR3 sequence is 13 residues long. V was clipped by 6 bases and J by 5 bases, with 14 bases between them. Germline V CDR1 and CDR2: MDHEN, SYDVKM. Regarding the study as a whole: A few chains tied to CMV proved CMV antigen-specific in vitro.

Sequenced by immunoSEQ multiplex PCR; TCRdb stores in-frame clones only, minus some. The table lists about 140,000 clones, just over 85% of them singletons. For this clone: Its antigen is undetermined.

The clonotype comes from a woman aged 18-29 years in good health and CMV-seropositive. Sequences were obtained from PBMCs. The chain has TRBV28 and TRBJ2-7; the D gene is possibly TRBD1 (6 bases). The CDR3 spells CASRETGTDEQYF. The DNA of the CDR3 is TGTGCCAGCAGGGAGACAGGTACCGACGAGCAGTACTTC.